This entry lists 21 T cell receptor beta chains sequenced from one sample in a study of cytomegalovirus exposure and HLA in healthy donors. With 60 Vbeta and 13 Jbeta primers, the PCR was carried out. Here immunoSEQ multiplex PCR was the method, and the copy in TCRdb shows in-frame clones only, minus some. Reported are around 53,000 clones; the ten largest clones contain about an eighth. What was sequenced was PBMCs. Receptor source: a man between 18 and 35 years old in good health and CMV-seropositive.

The chain combines TRBV14 with TRBJ1-1; D gene ambiguous. This CDR3 is built from 15 residues. CDR1 and CDR2 from the germline V gene are SGHDN and FVKESK. V lost 2 bases, J lost 5 bases, and 15 bases lay in between. The CDR3 region is CASSQLDQSQTEAFF. The CDR3 coding sequence is TGTGCCAGCAGCCAACTAGACCAATCGCAAACTGAAGCTTTCTTT.

J is TRBJ1-4 and V is TRBV5-1; D unresolved. This CDR3 has 14 residues. Germline values: CDR1 SGHRS, CDR2 YFSETQ. Trimming took off 5 bases at V and 4 bases at J, with 12 bases between the two ends. CDR3 protein: CASSGGSFNEKLFF. In DNA, the CDR3 is TGCGCCAGCAGTGGAGGGTCCTTTAATGAAAAACTGTTTTTT.

This chain links TRBV7-2 with TRBJ1-5; 10 bases fit TRBD1. The CDR3 covers 16 residues. The germline V gene has CDR1 SGHTA and CDR2 FQGNSA. V lost 5 bases to trimming and J lost 6 bases; unmatched junction nucleotides: 10. This CDR3 reads CASSDSGTGAGQPQHF. CDR3 nucleotides: TGTGCCAGCAGCGACTCGGGGACAGGGGCAGGTCAGCCCCAGCATTTT.

CDR3 sequence reads: CAWSVVGITNEKLFF. For the CDR3, the DNA is TGTGCCTGGAGTGTGGTGGGCATAACTAATGAAAAACTGTTTTTT. The V gene is TRBV30, the J gene TRBJ1-4; D gene ambiguous. In germline, CDR1 is GTSNPN, CDR2 SVGIG (reference sequence). CDR3 size: 15 residues. The V gene lost 0 bases and the J gene lost 1 base, with 9 bases spanning the gap.

In nucleotides, the CDR3 is TGTGCCAGCAGCTCTCAAGCCTATGGCTACACCTTC. This translates into CASSSQAYGYTF. This rearrangement joins TRBV9 to TRBJ1-2; D unclear. Trimming shortened V by 4 bases and J by 4 bases, and 8 bases separated the two germline ends. CDR3 length equals 12 residues. The germline V gene has CDR1 SGDLS and CDR2 YYNGEE.

V gene TRBV5-1 combines with J gene TRBJ2-7; 7 bases fit TRBD1. V gave up 0 bases and J gave up 1 base; unmatched junction bases: 4. From germline, CDR1 is SGHRS and CDR2 YFSETQ. CDR3 length equals 15 residues. The CDR3: CASSLALGQSYEQYF. DNA of the CDR3: TGCGCCAGCAGCTTGGCACTGGGACAGTCCTACGAGCAGTACTTC. Filled out from reference TRBV5-1 and TRBJ2-7, the complete variable domain reads KAGVTQTPRYLIKTRGQQVTLSCSPISGHRSVSWYQQTPGQGLQFLFEYFSETQRNKGNFPGRFSGRQFSNSRSEMNVSTLELGDSALYLCASSLALGQSYEQYFGPGTRLTVT.

V usage is TRBV2 and J usage is TRBJ2-5; TRBD2 agrees at 10 bases. Germline V gene sequence: CDR1 SNHLY, CDR2 FYNNEI. With 6 bases clipped from V and 4 bases from J, the junction kept 8 bases outside the gene matches. CDR3 size: 15 residues. In DNA, the CDR3 is TGTGCCAGCAGCCTGACTAGCGGGTTAGGAGAGACCCAGTACTTC. Its protein product is CASSLTSGLGETQYF.

The chain links TRBV6-5 to TRBJ2-5; 8 positions match TRBD2. V shed 0 bases and J 6 bases; nucleotides not matched to a gene: 6. The CDR3 contains 15 residues. Germline V gene lookup returns CDR1 MNHEY and CDR2 SVGAGI. The DNA of the CDR3 is TGTGCCAGCAGTTACTCGTCGGGAGGGCCGAAGACCCAGTACTTC. Translated: CASSYSSGGPKTQYF.

V usage is TRBV9 and J usage is TRBJ2-7; tentative D call: TRBD1 (6 bases). The CDR3 extends over 15 amino acids. Germline CDR1 and CDR2: SGDLS and YYNGEE. Trimming shortened V by 0 bases and J by 4 bases, and 14 bases separated the two germline ends. The CDR3 DNA sequence: TGTGCCAGCAGCGTAGTCCCCGGACAGAGTTACGAGCAGTACTTC. Encoded protein: CASSVVPGQSYEQYF.

The chain uses TRBV30 and TRBJ2-7, with D unresolved. The CDR3 covers 11 residues. Germline V gives CDR1 GTSNPN, CDR2 SVGIG (reference sequence). The V end lost 0 bases, the J end lost 3 bases, and 3 bases lay between the germline ends. CDR3 region: CAWSVSYEQYF. In DNA, the CDR3 is TGTGCCTGGAGTGTTAGCTACGAGCAGTACTTC.

This chain uses TRBV30 with TRBJ1-4; no reliable D call. V was pared by 0 bases and J by 7 bases, with 15 bases between. The germline CDR1 and CDR2 sequences are GTSNPN and SVGIG (reference sequence). This CDR3 has 15 amino acids. The CDR3 protein is CAWSVIRGGGEKLFF. The DNA for the CDR3 is TGTGCCTGGAGTGTGATCCGGGGAGGCGGTGAAAAACTGTTTTTT.

The chain links TRBV5-8 to TRBJ2-3; D call uncertain. The CDR3 has 14 residues. V lost 0 bases to trimming and J lost 4 bases, with 9 bases between them. In germline, CDR1 is SGHTS, CDR2 YDEGEE. CDR3 amino acids: CASSLDSIPDTQYF. As DNA, the CDR3 is TGTGCCAGCAGCTTGGATAGCATCCCAGATACGCAGTATTTT.

This chain joins TRBV28 and TRBJ2-7, with D perhaps TRBD1 (5 bases). The CDR3 loop spans 11 amino acids. V was trimmed by 8 bases and J by 5 bases, leaving 10 bases between them. The germline V gene has CDR1 MDHEN and CDR2 SYDVKM. The CDR3 bases are TGTGCCAGCCAGGGTATCCACGAGCAGTACTTC. Residues: CASQGIHEQYF. The variable domain in full, completed from reference TRBV28 and TRBJ2-7, reads DVKVTQSSRYLVKRTGEKVFLECVQDMDHENMFWYRQDPGLGLRLIYFSYDVKMKEKGDIPEGYSVSREKKERFSLILESASTNQTSMYLCASQGIHEQYFGPGTRLTVT.

The chain combines TRBV4-1 with TRBJ2-5; 10 bases are shared with TRBD1. V lost 4 bases, J lost 5 bases, and 13 bases stayed unmatched. Looked up from germline, CDR1 is MGHRA and CDR2 is YSYEKL. The CDR3 length is 17 residues. The CDR3: CASSRPAGDRGGETQYF. The CDR3 DNA reads as TGCGCCAGCAGCCGGCCGGCCGGGGACAGGGGAGGGGAGACCCAGTACTTC.

The J gene is TRBJ2-7, the V gene TRBV28; maybe TRBD1 (5 bases). The CDR3 covers 13 residues. V lost 7 bases, J lost 2 bases, and 12 bases lay in between. In germline, CDR1 is MDHEN, CDR2 SYDVKM. The CDR3 DNA sequence: TGTGCCAGCACTCCTTCGACAGCCTACGAGCAGTACTTC. Protein: CASTPSTAYEQYF.

The chain carries TRBV5-4 and TRBJ2-5, with TRBD2 identical over 7 bases. The CDR3 length is 14 residues. The germline V gene encodes CDR1 SGHNT and CDR2 YYREEE (reference sequence). V shed 4 bases, J shed 5 bases, and the junction held 8 bases outside the gene matches. The CDR3 region has the DNA TGTGCCAGCAGCACCAGACTAGCAGTCGAGACCCAGTACTTC. Translated: CASSTRLAVETQYF.

The genes are TRBV19 and TRBJ1-1; 8 bases are shared with TRBD1. V lost 2 bases to trimming and J lost 5 bases; unmatched junction nucleotides: 7. Germline CDR1 and CDR2: LNHDA and SQIVND (reference sequence). The CDR3 extends over 15 amino acids. The CDR3 DNA follows: TGTGCCAGTAGTATACTGGGACAGGCAACGACTGAAGCTTTCTTT. This codes for CASSILGQATTEAFF.

The CDR3 DNA sequence: TGTGCCAGCAGCTTAGGGGGCGGGATCTATGGCTACACCTTC. It codes for CASSLGGGIYGYTF. The chain joins TRBV11-2 to TRBJ1-2; TRBD1 might be the D (5 bases). The length of the CDR3 is 14 residues. CDR1 is SGHAT, CDR2 FQNNGV, per germline. The germline V and J ends were trimmed by 1 base and 4 bases, with 10 bases remaining between them.

V is TRBV5-1 and J is TRBJ2-1; 12 bases are shared with TRBD2. The CDR3 spans 15 residues. Germline V CDR1 and CDR2: SGHRS, YFSETQ. J gave up 7 bases and V 4 bases, and 6 bases lay outside the gene matches. The CDR3 DNA reads as TGCGCCAGCAGCCAACGGACTAGCGGGGCTAATGAGCAGTTCTTC. Amino acids: CASSQRTSGANEQFF.

Regarding this clone: Other DNA sequences in the same sample also yield this CDR3. This chain links TRBV5-1 with TRBJ1-5; maybe TRBD1 (6 bases). The V end lost 0 bases, the J end lost 6 bases, and 13 bases lay between the germline ends. Germline lookup yields CDR1 SGHRS and CDR2 YFSETQ. There are 15 residues in the CDR3. The CDR3 loop reads CASSLEGVGGQPQHF. In DNA form, the CDR3 reads TGCGCCAGCAGCTTGGAGGGGGTTGGCGGTCAGCCCCAGCATTTT. Variable domain in full (rest from reference TRBV5-1 and TRBJ1-5): KAGVTQTPRYLIKTRGQQVTLSCSPISGHRSVSWYQQTPGQGLQFLFEYFSETQRNKGNFPGRFSGRQFSNSRSEMNVSTLELGDSALYLCASSLEGVGGQPQHFGDGTRLSIL.

CDR3 amino acids: CASSLVTGSNQPQHF. CDR3 bases: TGTGCCAGCAGTTTAGTGACAGGTAGCAATCAGCCCCAGCATTTT. J is TRBJ1-5 and V is TRBV27, with D perhaps matching TRBD1 (6 bases). Trimming removed 2 bases from V and 0 bases from J, with 8 bases in between. This CDR3 spans 15 amino acids. Per the germline V gene, CDR1 is MNHEY and CDR2 is SMNVEV (reference sequence).